This TCR beta chain was sequenced for a study of T cells after yellow fever vaccination. This clonotype occurred a few times. Antigen specificity is unknown. Findings and limits, study-wide: The booster response re-showed most primary clones: around 96% CD4, about 89% CD8. A weaker but faster secondary response was observed, peaking on day 5 versus 15.

TCRdb itself ran the 5' RACE reads through MiXCR, one entry per CDR3 protein. The sample has some 300,000 distinct CDR3 sequences, 8.5% to 10% seen once. Trimming removed 4 bases at V and 5 bases at J, with 17 bases between. The CDR3 runs to 15 residues. CDR1 and CDR2 (germline): SGHDT, YYEEEE. This sequence was found in a man aged 18 to 29 who received the YFV17D yellow fever vaccine. The chain couples TRBV5-6 to TRBJ2-3; possibly TRBD2 for D (7 bases). Sequencing was performed on CD4+ T cells sorted from PBMCs, taken 5 days after the yellow fever booster vaccination. The CDR3 nucleotides are TGTGCCAGCAGCCCGACTGGGGGGGCCGGAGATACGCAGTATTTT. Its translation is CASSPTGGAGDTQYF.